The 8 T cell receptor beta chains given below trace back to one sample, sequenced in a study of OX40 agonist ivuxolimab in advanced cancers. The table came from immunoSEQ multiplex PCR; TCRdb's copy has only in-frame clones and leaves some out. Among around 45,000 clones listed, 80% were seen once. The sample consisted of CD4+ or CD8+ T cells sorted from blood, taken in a trial of the OX40 agonist ivuxolimab. Receptors were obtained from an adult with an advanced solid tumor such as melanoma, head and neck, liver or kidney cancer.

A single count supports this clone. The chain is built from TRBV6-6 and TRBJ1-1; possible D gene TRBD1, 6 bases. This CDR3 is built from 16 residues. V lost 4 bases and J lost 2, with 17 bases in between. The germline V gene encodes CDR1 MNHNY and CDR2 SVGAGI (reference sequence). The chain's CDR3 is CASSLPLGTSNTEAFF. The CDR3 DNA sequence: TGTGCCAGCAGTTTACCCCTCGGGACATCCAACACTGAAGCTTTCTTT.

The chain is built from TRBV19 and TRBJ1-2, with unresolved D. Trimming took off 4 bases at V and 8 bases at J, with 11 bases between the two ends. Per germline, CDR1 LNHDA and CDR2 SQIVND (reference sequence). The length of the CDR3 is 12 residues. CDR3: CASSNRQEGYTF. The CDR3 DNA is TGTGCCAGTAGTAATCGACAAGAAGGCTACACCTTC.

CDR3 residues: CASSQAPGNPSGANVLTF. The CDR3 coding sequence is TGCGCCAGCAGCCAAGCACCCGGGAACCCCTCCGGGGCCAACGTCCTGACTTTC. The chain uses TRBV4-3 and TRBJ2-6, with a tentative D call TRBD2 (5 bases). V lost 1 base to trimming and J lost 4 bases, with 17 bases between them. CDR1 and CDR2 from the germline V gene are LGHNA and YSLEER. CDR3 length equals 18 residues.

This rearrangement joins TRBV30 to TRBJ1-6; D is perhaps TRBD1 (6 bases). CDR3 length: 13 residues. Germline V gene data show CDR1 as GTSNPN and CDR2 as SVGIG (reference sequence). Trimming left V 2 bases short and J 6 bases short, with 8 bases between. CDR3 residues: CAWSKQGNSPLHF. The DNA for the CDR3 is TGTGCCTGGAGTAAACAGGGTAATTCACCCCTCCACTTT.

The chain couples TRBV5-8 to TRBJ1-4; D call uncertain. Germline CDR1 is SGHTS and CDR2 is YDEGEE. Trimming stripped 0 bases from V and 7 bases from J, with 4 bases between. This CDR3 is built from 12 residues. Here the CDR3 reads CASSLDGEKLFF. CDR3 bases: TGTGCCAGCAGCTTGGATGGTGAAAAACTGTTTTTT.

The gene calls are TRBV4-3 and TRBJ1-1; no clear D gene. This CDR3 has 16 amino acids. V was shortened by 4 bases and J by 5 bases, with 20 bases between the two germline ends. CDR1 and CDR2 (germline): LGHNA, YSLEER. The CDR3 region is CASSLEHRSVGTEAFF. For the CDR3, the DNA is TGCGCCAGCAGCCTGGAACACCGGAGCGTAGGGACTGAAGCTTTCTTT.

This rearrangement joins TRBV10-1 to TRBJ2-5; a possible D gene is TRBD2 (5 bases). CDR1 and CDR2 from the germline V gene are WNHNN and SYGVQD (reference sequence). V was pared by 6 bases and J by 7 bases, with 18 bases between. The length of the CDR3 is 14 residues. The CDR3 loop reads CASSPVGSSATQYF. The CDR3, as DNA: TGCGCCAGCAGCCCAGTAGGGAGTTCGGCGACCCAGTACTTC.

The rearrangement uses TRBV6-5 and TRBJ1-4, with D perhaps matching TRBD1 (6 bases). There are 14 residues in the CDR3. Trimming removed 6 bases at V and 4 bases at J, with 12 bases between. Germline values: CDR1 MNHEY, CDR2 SVGAGI. The CDR3 region has the DNA TGTGCCAGCAGATTACAGGGCCTTAATGAAAAACTGTTTTTT. Amino acid sequence: CASRLQGLNEKLFF.